Described below is a single T cell receptor (beta chain) sequence and its context. Assay used: immunoSEQ multiplex PCR; TCRdb lists only in-frame clones, some missing. The sample lists roughly 49,000 clones; approximately 95% were seen once. The entry originates in a study of T cell changes during pregnancy in multiple sclerosis. V was shortened by 3 bases and J by 3 bases, with 25 bases between the two germline ends. Germline loops: CDR1 SGDLS, CDR2 YYNGEE. This CDR3 has 20 residues. The sequenced sample was CD8+ T cells from peripheral blood mononuclear cells, obtained in the first trimester of pregnancy. The sequence derives from a female donor with multiple sclerosis, enrolled in a pregnancy study. This chain connects TRBV9 to TRBJ2-6; D remains ambiguous. The CDR3 loop reads CASSELQAPIQMDGANVLTF. In DNA form, the CDR3 reads TGTGCCAGCAGCGAGTTGCAGGCCCCCATACAGATGGATGGGGCCAACGTCCTGACTTTC.